Listed below are T cell receptor beta chains from one sample, sequenced in a study of CD8+ T cells in alopecia areata. Profiling relied on immunoSEQ multiplex PCR, and the TCRdb table lists in-frame clones only, not all of them. Of about 180,000 clones detected, just over 65% appear once; the ten largest clones hold about an eighth. The sequencing used CD8+ T cells sorted from blood, collected at week 0. All receptors derive from a human donor with alopecia areata. The CDR3 runs from the conserved cysteine through the conserved F or W. Each record gives: V gene, D gene, J gene, CDR3 protein. The D gene is left open where the match is weak.

TRBV13	NA	TRBJ1-1	CASRTTDSMNTEAFF
TRBV4-1	NA	TRBJ1-5	CASSEEARERGNQPQHF
TRBV4-1	NA	TRBJ2-7	CASSQSSEGISYEQYF
TRBV5-1	TRBD1	TRBJ1-2	CASRGTGTNYGYTF
TRBV30	NA	TRBJ2-4	CACDPDSKNIQYF
TRBV15	NA	TRBJ2-6	CATRGYRVESGANVLTF
TRBV6-6	TRBD1	TRBJ1-1	CASSYGQGMNTEAFF
TRBV6-1	NA	TRBJ2-7	CASSVNPRGDEQYF
TRBV11-3	NA	TRBJ2-3	CASSFVGIADTQYF
TRBV7-7	TRBD2	TRBJ2-3	CASSLHPATSGGDDTRYF
TRBV5-1	TRBD2	TRBJ2-7	CASSFRGDEQYF
TRBV29-1	NA	TRBJ2-5	CSVEQGSGETQYF
TRBV30	TRBD2	TRBJ2-3	CAWSTGLSTDTQYF
TRBV14	TRBD1	TRBJ2-7	CASSRTGLAYEQYF
TRBV11-3	TRBD1	TRBJ1-6	CASSEPSRGLGNSPLHF
TRBV29-1	NA	TRBJ2-5	CSVPLYETQYF
TRBV5-6	NA	TRBJ2-7	CASSLGLPSYEQYF
TRBV7-9	NA	TRBJ2-7	CASSDPGQSSYEQYF
TRBV11-1	NA	TRBJ1-1	CASSLAPESMNTEAFF
TRBV9	TRBD1	TRBJ2-7	CASSSRTGGYEQYF
TRBV13	NA	TRBJ2-2	CASSQGQNTGELFF
TRBV11-1	TRBD1	TRBJ2-5	CASSSGQASYQETQYF
TRBV19	NA	TRBJ1-5	CASSIVHGEPQHF
TRBV5-6	TRBD1	TRBJ2-7	CASSLQGALGYEQYF
TRBV15	NA	TRBJ2-1	CATSRVPKSARGPNEQFF
TRBV19	NA	TRBJ1-2	CASSIPGDGYTF
TRBV4-1	NA	TRBJ2-5	CASSPTVRGQGKETQYF
TRBV7-9	NA	TRBJ2-2	CASSLRGGEPNTGELFF
TRBV7-6	TRBD2	TRBJ2-5	CASSLGYRLAGEETQYF
TRBV5-6	TRBD1	TRBJ2-7	CASSSRQGLPYEQYF
TRBV29-1	NA	TRBJ2-7	CSVLVDYEQYF
TRBV7-9	NA	TRBJ2-2	CASSLDGLFF
TRBV29-1	NA	TRBJ2-7	CSVEVGGLSYEQYF
TRBV7-9	NA	NA	CASSSWLRGRSYEQYF
TRBV29-1	NA	TRBJ2-2	CSVVVTGELFF